This T cell receptor (beta chain) was obtained from a study of regulatory T cells in long-lasting Graves disease. The study, taken as a whole, reports: Thyroid tissue went unstudied; only peripheral blood was examined. Persistent patients shared more public clonotypes (roughly 2,500) than new patients (roughly 970). Gene preferences differed: TRBV28, TRBJ1-2, TRBJ2-5 in persistent cases.

Noted time point: newly diagnosed GD, antithyroid drugs for less than 3 months. The TCR library was made from RNA extracted from PBMCs. For TCR beta, libraries came from iRepertoire HTBI primers and Arm-PCR of CDR3 regions. One entry per CDR3 protein, called by TCRdb with MiXCR from the multiplex PCR reads. Among under 300,000 distinct CDR3 sequences listed, around 20% were seen once. This clonotype was recorded only once. Its antigen is as yet unknown. Germline V gene sequence: CDR1 ENHRY, CDR2 SYGVKD. Losses at the gene ends were 6 bases for V and 8 bases for J; bases not matched to a gene: 7. This CDR3 has 13 amino acids.

The chain recombines TRBV10-3 with TRBJ2-5, with 9 positions matching TRBD1. Sequenced here: peripheral blood mononuclear cells (PBMCs), sampled at new diagnosis, from a patient treated with antithyroid drugs. This receptor was taken from a female donor with Graves disease. The DNA for the CDR3 is TGTGCCATCAGCGGGACAGGGCCAGGAACCCAGTACTTC. This sequence encodes CAISGTGPGTQYF.